This is a list of T cell receptor beta chains from one sample in a study of control samples from healthy donors and cancer patients. The method was immunoSEQ multiplex PCR; TCRdb's version includes in-frame clones alone and lacks a portion of them. The data hold approximately 150,000 clones, with approximately 91% observed a single time. Source material: blood. The receptors stem from a woman aged 40 to 55 in good health. Each CDR3 is given with its conserved first and last residue. The D gene is left open where the match is weak. Part of the rows lack a size; the others show once, few, many or a class for expanded clones.

D gene: .; V gene: TRBV15; CDR3 length: 15; J gene: TRBJ2-3; clone size: .; CDR3 protein: CATSPLGGSTDTQYF; CDR3 DNA: TGTGCCACCAGCCCCCTAGGGGGGTCCACAGATACGCAGTATTTT
D gene: .; V gene: TRBV5-6; CDR3 length: 17; J gene: TRBJ1-5; clone size: .; CDR3 protein: CASSFGFEGYGNQPQHF; CDR3 DNA: TGTGCCAGCAGCTTCGGTTTTGAGGGGTATGGCAATCAGCCCCAGCATTTT
D gene: .; V gene: TRBV6-1; CDR3 length: 14; J gene: TRBJ2-7; clone size: .; CDR3 protein: CASSEEARVTEQYF; CDR3 DNA: TGTGCCAGCAGTGAAGAAGCCAGGGTAACCGAGCAGTACTTC
D gene: TRBD2; V gene: TRBV5-4; CDR3 length: 15; J gene: TRBJ2-7; clone size: .; CDR3 protein: CASSLEGGTGYEQYF; CDR3 DNA: TGTGCCAGCAGCTTGGAGGGAGGGACGGGCTACGAGCAGTACTTC
D gene: .; V gene: TRBV5-5; CDR3 length: 16; J gene: TRBJ1-3; clone size: .; CDR3 protein: CASSLHPTSSGNTIYF; CDR3 DNA: TGTGCCAGCAGCTTGCATCCGACGAGCTCTGGAAACACCATATATTTT
D gene: .; V gene: TRBV10-3; CDR3 length: 13; J gene: TRBJ2-5; clone size: .; CDR3 protein: CAISEVDQETQYF; CDR3 DNA: TGTGCCATCAGTGAGGTTGACCAAGAGACCCAGTACTTC
D gene: .; V gene: TRBV14; CDR3 length: 15; J gene: TRBJ2-3; clone size: .; CDR3 protein: CASSRTDSSTDTQYF; CDR3 DNA: TGTGCCAGCAGCCGGACCGACTCTAGCACAGATACGCAGTATTTT
D gene: .; V gene: TRBV25-1; CDR3 length: 15; J gene: TRBJ1-5; clone size: once; CDR3 protein: CASSIPRRESQPQHF; CDR3 DNA: TGTGCCAGCAGCATCCCCCGCAGGGAGAGTCAGCCCCAGCATTTT
D gene: TRBD1; V gene: TRBV5-1; CDR3 length: 14; J gene: TRBJ1-1; clone size: .; CDR3 protein: CASSLGQTNTEAFF; CDR3 DNA: TGCGCCAGCAGCCTGGGACAGACGAACACTGAAGCTTTCTTT
D gene: .; V gene: TRBV5-1; CDR3 length: 14; J gene: TRBJ2-7; clone size: .; CDR3 protein: CASSRAITSGEQYF; CDR3 DNA: TGCGCCAGCAGCCGAGCGATTACCTCTGGTGAGCAGTACTTC
D gene: TRBD1; V gene: TRBV5-1; CDR3 length: 15; J gene: TRBJ2-5; clone size: .; CDR3 protein: CASSLGTGDRETQYF; CDR3 DNA: TGCGCCAGCAGCTTGGGGACAGGGGATAGGGAGACCCAGTACTTC
D gene: TRBD2; V gene: TRBV14; CDR3 length: 19; J gene: TRBJ2-6; clone size: .; CDR3 protein: CASSQGVLRGGYGANVLTF; CDR3 DNA: TGTGCCAGCAGCCAAGGAGTACTGCGGGGGGGCTATGGGGCCAACGTCCTGACTTTC
D gene: .; V gene: TRBV29-1; CDR3 length: 11; J gene: TRBJ1-2; clone size: .; CDR3 protein: CSVGDLWGYTF; CDR3 DNA: TGCAGCGTTGGGGACCTCTGGGGCTACACCTTC
D gene: TRBD1; V gene: TRBV5-1; CDR3 length: 15; J gene: TRBJ2-5; clone size: .; CDR3 protein: CASSLGFGQGETQYF; CDR3 DNA: TGCGCCAGCAGCTTGGGATTTGGACAGGGAGAGACCCAGTACTTC
D gene: .; V gene: TRBV29-1; CDR3 length: 14; J gene: TRBJ2-1; clone size: .; CDR3 protein: CSVPVTGIFNEQFF; CDR3 DNA: TGCAGCGTCCCGGTGACGGGGATTTTCAATGAGCAGTTCTTC
D gene: .; V gene: TRBV10-2; CDR3 length: 15; J gene: TRBJ2-5; clone size: .; CDR3 protein: CASSPRIGAQETQYF; CDR3 DNA: TGCGCCAGCAGTCCACGAATAGGGGCACAAGAGACCCAGTACTTC
D gene: TRBD1; V gene: TRBV4-1; CDR3 length: 17; J gene: TRBJ1-4; clone size: .; CDR3 protein: CASRGTTPGTGTEKLFF; CDR3 DNA: TGCGCCAGCAGGGGGACTACACCCGGGACAGGGACTGAAAAACTGTTTTTT
D gene: .; V gene: TRBV4-1; CDR3 length: 16; J gene: TRBJ2-5; clone size: .; CDR3 protein: CASSQDFGTPGGTQYF; CDR3 DNA: TGCGCCAGCAGCCAGGACTTCGGGACTCCCGGGGGGACCCAGTACTTC
D gene: .; V gene: TRBV27; CDR3 length: 13; J gene: TRBJ2-7; clone size: .; CDR3 protein: CASSRPDMYEQYF; CDR3 DNA: TGTGCCAGCAGTCGCCCGGACATGTACGAGCAGTACTTC
D gene: .; V gene: TRBV7-2; CDR3 length: 16; J gene: TRBJ2-1; clone size: .; CDR3 protein: CASSPIEGSSYNEQFF; CDR3 DNA: TGTGCCAGCAGCCCCATCGAGGGTAGCTCCTACAATGAGCAGTTCTTC
D gene: .; V gene: TRBV19; CDR3 length: 12; J gene: TRBJ2-2; clone size: .; CDR3 protein: CASTRLTGELFF; CDR3 DNA: TGTGCCAGTACCCGATTAACCGGGGAGCTGTTTTTT
D gene: TRBD1; V gene: TRBV2; CDR3 length: 16; J gene: TRBJ1-1; clone size: .; CDR3 protein: CATYRGPKFMNTEAFF; CDR3 DNA: TGTGCCACCTACAGGGGGCCGAAATTCATGAACACTGAAGCTTTCTTT
D gene: .; V gene: TRBV21-1; CDR3 length: 13; J gene: TRBJ2-1; clone size: .; CDR3 protein: CASSKKQGYEQFF; CDR3 DNA: TGTGCCAGCAGCAAAAAACAGGGATATGAGCAGTTCTTC
D gene: TRBD1; V gene: TRBV19; CDR3 length: 14; J gene: TRBJ1-5; clone size: few; CDR3 protein: CASSTTGASQPQHF; CDR3 DNA: TGTGCCAGTAGCACCACAGGGGCAAGTCAGCCCCAGCATTTT
D gene: TRBD1; V gene: TRBV10-3; CDR3 length: 15; J gene: TRBJ1-3; clone size: .; CDR3 protein: CAIREGGGSGNTIYF; CDR3 DNA: TGTGCCATCAGGGAAGGGGGCGGCTCTGGAAACACCATATATTTT
D gene: .; V gene: TRBV7-9; CDR3 length: 14; J gene: TRBJ1-3; clone size: .; CDR3 protein: CASSLAQDGNTIYF; CDR3 DNA: TGTGCCAGCAGCTTAGCACAGGACGGAAACACCATATATTTT
D gene: .; V gene: TRBV5-1; CDR3 length: 14; J gene: TRBJ2-3; clone size: .; CDR3 protein: CASRSWLSTDTQYF; CDR3 DNA: TGCGCCAGCAGGTCCTGGCTTAGCACAGATACGCAGTATTTT
D gene: .; V gene: TRBV19; CDR3 length: 15; J gene: TRBJ2-7; clone size: .; CDR3 protein: CASSLSHGGTYEQYF; CDR3 DNA: TGTGCCAGTAGTTTGAGCCATGGAGGGACCTACGAGCAGTACTTC
D gene: .; V gene: TRBV9; CDR3 length: 15; J gene: TRBJ1-1; clone size: once; CDR3 protein: CASSVEGLRNTEAFF; CDR3 DNA: TGTGCCAGCAGCGTAGAAGGACTCCGGAACACTGAAGCTTTCTTT
D gene: TRBD1; V gene: TRBV6-5; CDR3 length: 11; J gene: TRBJ2-3; clone size: .; CDR3 protein: CASSTGGTQYF; CDR3 DNA: TGTGCCAGCAGTACAGGGGGTACGCAGTATTTT
D gene: .; V gene: TRBV10-1; CDR3 length: 16; J gene: TRBJ1-3; clone size: .; CDR3 protein: CASSRGVGRSGNTIYF; CDR3 DNA: TGCGCCAGCAGCCGCGGGGTAGGACGCTCTGGAAACACCATATATTTT
D gene: .; V gene: TRBV5-4; CDR3 length: 13; J gene: TRBJ1-2; clone size: .; CDR3 protein: CASSPPGANGYTF; CDR3 DNA: TGTGCCAGCAGCCCCCCGGGGGCCAATGGCTACACCTTC
D gene: .; V gene: TRBV2; CDR3 length: 11; J gene: TRBJ2-1; clone size: .; CDR3 protein: CASSPYFEQFF; CDR3 DNA: TGTGCCAGCAGCCCCTATTTTGAGCAGTTCTTC
D gene: TRBD2; V gene: TRBV15; CDR3 length: 14; J gene: TRBJ2-7; clone size: .; CDR3 protein: CATSRDSGGDEQYF; CDR3 DNA: TGTGCCACCAGCAGAGATTCGGGGGGGGACGAGCAGTACTTC
D gene: TRBD2; V gene: TRBV5-1; CDR3 length: 17; J gene: TRBJ2-1; clone size: .; CDR3 protein: CASSTGTSGDLYNEQFF; CDR3 DNA: TGCGCCAGCAGCACCGGGACTAGCGGGGACCTCTACAATGAGCAGTTCTTC
D gene: .; V gene: TRBV6-6; CDR3 length: 13; J gene: TRBJ1-6; clone size: .; CDR3 protein: CASSARDNSPLHF; CDR3 DNA: TGTGCCAGCAGTGCACGGGATAATTCACCCCTCCACTTT
D gene: .; V gene: TRBV3-1/TRBV3-2; CDR3 length: 14; J gene: TRBJ2-5; clone size: .; CDR3 protein: CASSPRGVEETQYF; CDR3 DNA: TGTGCCAGCAGCCCCCGAGGGGTCGAAGAGACCCAGTACTTC
D gene: .; V gene: TRBV11-2; CDR3 length: 14; J gene: TRBJ1-1; clone size: .; CDR3 protein: CASSLRGVNTEAFF; CDR3 DNA: TGTGCCAGCAGCTTACGAGGGGTGAACACTGAAGCTTTCTTT
D gene: TRBD2; V gene: TRBV6-5; CDR3 length: 14; J gene: TRBJ2-3; clone size: .; CDR3 protein: CASRASGGTDTQYF; CDR3 DNA: TGTGCCAGCAGGGCTAGCGGGGGGACAGATACGCAGTATTTT
D gene: .; V gene: TRBV21-1; CDR3 length: 16; J gene: TRBJ2-3; clone size: once; CDR3 protein: CASSLRRGRLTDTQYF; CDR3 DNA: TGTGCCAGCAGCCTGCGCCGGGGGCGCCTAACAGATACGCAGTATTTT
D gene: .; V gene: TRBV4-2; CDR3 length: 14; J gene: TRBJ1-3; clone size: .; CDR3 protein: CASSQTTEGNTIYF; CDR3 DNA: TGTGCCAGCAGCCAAACGACGGAAGGAAACACCATATATTTT
D gene: .; V gene: TRBV12-3/TRBV12-4; CDR3 length: 13; J gene: TRBJ1-1; clone size: .; CDR3 protein: CASSLGFNPEAFF; CDR3 DNA: TGTGCCAGCAGTTTAGGGTTTAACCCTGAAGCTTTCTTT
D gene: TRBD1; V gene: TRBV15; CDR3 length: 15; J gene: TRBJ2-5; clone size: .; CDR3 protein: CATSRDRGNQETQYF; CDR3 DNA: TGTGCCACCAGTCGGGACAGGGGAAACCAAGAGACCCAGTACTTC
D gene: .; V gene: TRBV5-1; CDR3 length: 14; J gene: TRBJ2-3; clone size: .; CDR3 protein: CASSKDAFTDTQYF; CDR3 DNA: TGCGCCAGCAGCAAGGACGCCTTCACAGATACGCAGTATTTT
D gene: .; V gene: TRBV6-5; CDR3 length: 11; J gene: TRBJ1-1; clone size: .; CDR3 protein: CASSYRKEAFF; CDR3 DNA: TGTGCCAGCAGTTACCGGAAGGAAGCTTTCTTT
D gene: .; V gene: TRBV2; CDR3 length: 14; J gene: TRBJ2-4; clone size: .; CDR3 protein: CASSLEGAGNIQYF; CDR3 DNA: TGTGCCAGCAGTTTGGAGGGGGCTGGGAACATTCAGTACTTC
D gene: .; V gene: TRBV15; CDR3 length: 12; J gene: TRBJ1-2; clone size: .; CDR3 protein: CATSRDSYGYTF; CDR3 DNA: TGTGCCACCAGCAGAGATTCCTATGGCTACACCTTC